This entry is about one TCR beta chain. Original handling: Estimation of nucleated cell counts was performed using reference gene primer amplification. Produced via immunoSEQ multiplex PCR; TCRdb's table is partial and in-frame only. The V and J calls and the clone size are those of that table, but D and trimming were determined from the DNA. The repertoire holds roughly 300,000 clones, with about 76% as singletons. Germline CDR1 and CDR2: SGHTA and FQGNSA. V shed 2 bases, J shed 5 bases, and the junction held 3 bases outside the gene matches. The CDR3 has 14 residues. The data originate from a study of blood T cell repertoires in COVID-19.

Sequenced: peripheral blood. The chain carries TRBV7-2 and TRBJ1-2; 9 bases are a match to TRBD1. This TCR came from a woman aged 55-69 years with active or convalescent COVID-19. The CDR3 sequence: CASSLRDRVYGYTF. The CDR3 nucleotides are TGTGCCAGCAGCTTAAGGGACAGGGTGTATGGCTACACCTTC.